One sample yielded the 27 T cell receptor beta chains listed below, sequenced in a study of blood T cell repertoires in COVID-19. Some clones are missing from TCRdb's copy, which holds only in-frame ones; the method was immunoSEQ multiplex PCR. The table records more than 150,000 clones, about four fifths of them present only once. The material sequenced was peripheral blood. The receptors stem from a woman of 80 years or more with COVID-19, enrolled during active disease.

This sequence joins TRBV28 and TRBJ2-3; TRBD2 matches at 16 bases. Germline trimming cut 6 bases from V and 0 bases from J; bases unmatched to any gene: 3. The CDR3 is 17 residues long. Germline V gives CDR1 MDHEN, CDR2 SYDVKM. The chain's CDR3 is CASRGTSGRASTDTQYF. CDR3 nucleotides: TGTGCCAGCAGAGGGACTAGCGGGAGGGCCAGCACAGATACGCAGTATTTT.

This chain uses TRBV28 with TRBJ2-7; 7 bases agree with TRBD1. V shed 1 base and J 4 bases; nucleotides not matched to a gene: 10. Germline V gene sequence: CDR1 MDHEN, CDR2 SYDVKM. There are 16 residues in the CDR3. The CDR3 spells CASSLYPETGYYEQYF. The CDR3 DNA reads TGTGCCAGCAGTTTATACCCCGAGACAGGGTATTACGAGCAGTACTTC.

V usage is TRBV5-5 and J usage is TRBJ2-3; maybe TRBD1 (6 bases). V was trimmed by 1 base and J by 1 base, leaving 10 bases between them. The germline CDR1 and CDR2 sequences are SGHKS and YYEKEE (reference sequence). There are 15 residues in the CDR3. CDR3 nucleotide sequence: TGTGCCAGCAGCTTGCTACAGGGAGGCACAGATACGCAGTATTTT. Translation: CASSLLQGGTDTQYF.

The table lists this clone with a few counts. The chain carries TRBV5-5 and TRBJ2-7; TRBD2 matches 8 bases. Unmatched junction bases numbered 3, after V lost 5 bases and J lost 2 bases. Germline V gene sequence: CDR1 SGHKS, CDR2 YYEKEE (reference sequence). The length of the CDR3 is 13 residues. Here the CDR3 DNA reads TGTGCCAGCAGGTCGGGACTAGCCTACGAGCAGTACTTC. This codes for CASRSGLAYEQYF.

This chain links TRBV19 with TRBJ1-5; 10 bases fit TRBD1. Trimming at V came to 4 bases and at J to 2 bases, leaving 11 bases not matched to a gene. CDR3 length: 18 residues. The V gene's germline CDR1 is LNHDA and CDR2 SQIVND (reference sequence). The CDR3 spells CASSNRDRGGDGNQPQHF. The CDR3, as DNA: TGTGCCAGTAGTAACCGGGACAGGGGAGGGGATGGCAATCAGCCCCAGCATTTT.

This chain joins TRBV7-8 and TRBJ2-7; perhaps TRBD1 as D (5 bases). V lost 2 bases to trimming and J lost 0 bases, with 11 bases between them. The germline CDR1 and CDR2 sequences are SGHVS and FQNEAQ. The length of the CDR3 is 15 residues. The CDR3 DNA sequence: TGTGCCAGCAGCTTATCGCAGGGAATCTCCTACGAGCAGTACTTC. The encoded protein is CASSLSQGISYEQYF. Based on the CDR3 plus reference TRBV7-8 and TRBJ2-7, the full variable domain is GAGVSQSPRYKVAKRGQDVALRCDPISGHVSLFWYQQALGQGPEFLTYFQNEAQLDKSGLPSDRFFAERPEGSVSTLKIQRTQQEDSAVYLCASSLSQGISYEQYFGPGTRLTVT.

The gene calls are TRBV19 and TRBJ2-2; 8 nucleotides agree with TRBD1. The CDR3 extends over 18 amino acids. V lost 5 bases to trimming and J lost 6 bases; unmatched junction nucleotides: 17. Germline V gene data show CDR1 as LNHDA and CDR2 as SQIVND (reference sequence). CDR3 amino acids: CASSAQGAIMYQPGELFF. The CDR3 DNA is TGTGCCAGTAGTGCCCAGGGGGCGATAATGTATCAGCCCGGGGAGCTGTTTTTT.

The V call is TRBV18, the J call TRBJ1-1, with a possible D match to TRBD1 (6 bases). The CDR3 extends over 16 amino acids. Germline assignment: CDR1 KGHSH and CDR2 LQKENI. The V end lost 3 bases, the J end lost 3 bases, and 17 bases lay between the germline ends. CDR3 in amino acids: CASSPILSGEYTEAFF. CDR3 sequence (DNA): TGTGCCAGCTCACCGATACTCTCAGGGGAGTACACTGAAGCTTTCTTT.

The CDR3 reads CASSLGLAPNEQYF. The DNA for the CDR3 is TGTGCCAGCAGCTTAGGACTAGCTCCGAACGAGCAGTACTTC. The J gene is TRBJ2-7, the V gene TRBV11-1; 7 bases are shared with TRBD2. The germline CDR1 and CDR2 sequences are SGHAT and FQDESV (reference sequence). This CDR3 comprises 14 residues. J was trimmed by 5 bases and V by 1 base; bases with no gene match: 5.

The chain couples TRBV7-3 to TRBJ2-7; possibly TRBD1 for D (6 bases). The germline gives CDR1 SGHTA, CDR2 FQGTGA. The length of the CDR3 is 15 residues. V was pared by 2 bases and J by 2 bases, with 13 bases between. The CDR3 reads CASSLVTGTTYEQYF. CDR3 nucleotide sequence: TGTGCCAGCAGCTTAGTGACAGGCACAACCTACGAGCAGTACTTC. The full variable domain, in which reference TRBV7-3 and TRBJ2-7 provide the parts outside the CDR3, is GAGVSQTPSNKVTEKGKYVELRCDPISGHTALYWYRQSLGQGPEFLIYFQGTGAADDSGLPNDRFFAVRPEGSVSTLKIQRTERGDSAVYLCASSLVTGTTYEQYFGPGTRLTVT.

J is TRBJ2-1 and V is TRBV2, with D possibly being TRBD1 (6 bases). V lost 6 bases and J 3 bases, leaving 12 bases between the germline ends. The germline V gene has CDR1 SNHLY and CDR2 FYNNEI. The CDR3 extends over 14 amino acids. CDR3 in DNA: TGTGCCAGCAGCGCCAGACAGGACTACAATGAGCAGTTCTTC. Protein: CASSARQDYNEQFF.

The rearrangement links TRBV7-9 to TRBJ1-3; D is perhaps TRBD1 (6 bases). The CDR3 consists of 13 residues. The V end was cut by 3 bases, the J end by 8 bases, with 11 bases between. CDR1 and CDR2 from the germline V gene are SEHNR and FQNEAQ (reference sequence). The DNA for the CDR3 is TGTGCCAGCAGCTTCCAGGGGACGGACACCATATATTTT. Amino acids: CASSFQGTDTIYF.

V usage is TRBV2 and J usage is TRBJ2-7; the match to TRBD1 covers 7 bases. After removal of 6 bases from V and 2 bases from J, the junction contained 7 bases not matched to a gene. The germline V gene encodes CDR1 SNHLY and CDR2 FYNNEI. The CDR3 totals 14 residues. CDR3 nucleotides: TGTGCCAGCAGGAGGGGACAGAGTCCCTACGAGCAGTACTTC. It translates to CASRRGQSPYEQYF.

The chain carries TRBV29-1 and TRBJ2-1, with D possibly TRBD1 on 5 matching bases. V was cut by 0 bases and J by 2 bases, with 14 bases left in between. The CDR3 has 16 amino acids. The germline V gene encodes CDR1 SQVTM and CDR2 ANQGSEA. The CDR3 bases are TGCAGCGTTGAAGATCGTCAGGGCAGGACCTACAATGAGCAGTTCTTC. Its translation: CSVEDRQGRTYNEQFF.

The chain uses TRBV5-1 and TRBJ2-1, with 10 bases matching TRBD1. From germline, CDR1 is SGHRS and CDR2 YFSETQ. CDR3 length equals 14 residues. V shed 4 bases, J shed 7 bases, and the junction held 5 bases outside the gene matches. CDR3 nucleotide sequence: TGCGCCAGCAGCCCCCGGACAGGGGGAAATGAGCAGTTCTTC. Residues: CASSPRTGGNEQFF.

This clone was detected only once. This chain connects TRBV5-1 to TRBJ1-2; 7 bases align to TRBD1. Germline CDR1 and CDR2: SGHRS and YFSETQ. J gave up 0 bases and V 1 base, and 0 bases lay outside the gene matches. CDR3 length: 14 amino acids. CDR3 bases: TGCGCCAGCAGCTTGACAGGGGCTAACTATGGCTACACCTTC. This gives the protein CASSLTGANYGYTF.

The chain's CDR3 is CASSLVQGAEEQYF. The CDR3 DNA reads TGTGCCAGCAGCTTGGTACAGGGGGCGGAGGAGCAGTACTTC. This chain joins TRBV5-5 and TRBJ2-7; 9 bases are a match to TRBD1. The junction had 5 bases not matched to a gene; V was cut back by 0 bases and J by 7 bases. Germline V gene sequence: CDR1 SGHKS, CDR2 YYEKEE (reference sequence). The CDR3 runs 14 residues.

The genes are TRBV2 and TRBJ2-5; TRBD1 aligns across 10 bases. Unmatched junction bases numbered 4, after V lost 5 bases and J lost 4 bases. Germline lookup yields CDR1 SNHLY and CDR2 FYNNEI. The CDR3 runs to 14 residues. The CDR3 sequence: CASSRQGAGETQYF. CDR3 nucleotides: TGTGCCAGCAGTCGACAGGGGGCGGGAGAGACCCAGTACTTC.

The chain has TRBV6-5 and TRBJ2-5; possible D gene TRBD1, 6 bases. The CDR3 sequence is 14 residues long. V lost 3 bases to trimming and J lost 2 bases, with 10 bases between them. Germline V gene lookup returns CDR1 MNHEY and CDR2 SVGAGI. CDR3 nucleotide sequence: TGTGCCAGCAGTTATCTGGACAGACAAGAGACCCAGTACTTC. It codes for CASSYLDRQETQYF.

In DNA form, the CDR3 reads TGTGCTAGTGGTCCCGACAGGTCGCCCCAGTACTTC. Translated, it gives CASGPDRSPQYF. The chain recombines TRBV12-5 with TRBJ2-5, with TRBD1 as a possible D gene (6 bases). The germline gives CDR1 LGHNT, CDR2 FRNRAP. Between the trimmed V and J ends, which lost 5 bases and 9 bases, there was a span of 13 bases. The CDR3 consists of 12 residues.

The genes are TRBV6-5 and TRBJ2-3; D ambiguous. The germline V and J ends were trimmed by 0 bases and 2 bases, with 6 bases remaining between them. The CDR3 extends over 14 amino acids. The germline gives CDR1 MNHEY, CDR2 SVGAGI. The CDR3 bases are TGTGCCAGCAGTTACTCTCGCGTCACAGATACGCAGTATTTT. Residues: CASSYSRVTDTQYF.

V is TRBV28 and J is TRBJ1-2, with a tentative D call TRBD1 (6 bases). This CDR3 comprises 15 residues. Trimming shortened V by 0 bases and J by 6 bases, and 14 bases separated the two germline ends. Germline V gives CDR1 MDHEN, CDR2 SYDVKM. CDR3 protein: CASSLWGGLKDGYTF. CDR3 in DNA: TGTGCCAGCAGTTTATGGGGGGGGCTGAAAGATGGCTACACCTTC.

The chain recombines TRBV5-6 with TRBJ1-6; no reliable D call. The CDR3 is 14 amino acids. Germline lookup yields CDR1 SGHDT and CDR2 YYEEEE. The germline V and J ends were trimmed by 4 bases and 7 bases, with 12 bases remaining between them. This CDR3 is CASSAGRRNSPLHF. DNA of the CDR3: TGTGCCAGCAGCGCCGGGAGACGGAATTCACCCCTCCACTTT.

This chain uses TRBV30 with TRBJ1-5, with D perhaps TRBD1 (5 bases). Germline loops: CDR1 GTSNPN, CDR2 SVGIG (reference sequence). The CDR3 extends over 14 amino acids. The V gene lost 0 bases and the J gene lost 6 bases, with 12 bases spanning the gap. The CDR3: CAWSVGAGGQPQHF. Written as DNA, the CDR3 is TGTGCCTGGAGTGTAGGGGCAGGCGGTCAGCCCCAGCATTTT.

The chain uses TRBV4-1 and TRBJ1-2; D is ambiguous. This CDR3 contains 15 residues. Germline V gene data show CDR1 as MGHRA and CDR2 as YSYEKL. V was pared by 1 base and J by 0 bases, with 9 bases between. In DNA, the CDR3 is TGCGCCAGCAGCCAAGTCGCGGGATCTAACTATGGCTACACCTTC. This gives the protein CASSQVAGSNYGYTF.

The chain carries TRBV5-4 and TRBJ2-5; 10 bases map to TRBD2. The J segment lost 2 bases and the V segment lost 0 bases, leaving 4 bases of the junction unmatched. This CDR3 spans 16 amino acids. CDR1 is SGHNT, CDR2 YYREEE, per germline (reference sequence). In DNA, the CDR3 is TGTGCCAGCAGCTTGGGTGCTAGCGGGGGACAAGAGACCCAGTACTTC. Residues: CASSLGASGGQETQYF.

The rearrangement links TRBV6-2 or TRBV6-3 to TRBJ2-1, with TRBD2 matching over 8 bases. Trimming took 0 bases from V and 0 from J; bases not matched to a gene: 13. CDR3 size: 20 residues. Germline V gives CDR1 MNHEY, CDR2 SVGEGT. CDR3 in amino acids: CASSYSRERLAKSSYNEQFF. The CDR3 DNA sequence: TGTGCCAGCAGTTACTCGAGGGAAAGACTAGCGAAGAGCTCCTACAATGAGCAGTTCTTC.